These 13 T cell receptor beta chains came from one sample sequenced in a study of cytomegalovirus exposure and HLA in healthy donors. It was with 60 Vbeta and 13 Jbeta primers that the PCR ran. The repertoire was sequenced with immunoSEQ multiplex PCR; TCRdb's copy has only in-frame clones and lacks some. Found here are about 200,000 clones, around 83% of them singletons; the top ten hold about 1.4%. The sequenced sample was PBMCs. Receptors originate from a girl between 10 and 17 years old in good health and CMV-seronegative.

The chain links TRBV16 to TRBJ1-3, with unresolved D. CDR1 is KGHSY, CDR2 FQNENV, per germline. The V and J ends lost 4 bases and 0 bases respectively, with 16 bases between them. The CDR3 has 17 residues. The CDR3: CASSPLGRERSGNTIYF. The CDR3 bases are TGTGCCAGCAGCCCACTGGGGAGGGAACGCTCTGGAAACACCATATATTTT.

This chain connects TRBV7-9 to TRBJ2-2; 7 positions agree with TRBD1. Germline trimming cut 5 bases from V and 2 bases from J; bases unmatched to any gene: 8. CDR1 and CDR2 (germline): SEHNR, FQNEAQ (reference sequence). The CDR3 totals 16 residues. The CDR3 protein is CASSPRDSKNTGELFF. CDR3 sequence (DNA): TGTGCCAGCAGCCCCCGGGACAGTAAAAACACCGGGGAGCTGTTTTTT. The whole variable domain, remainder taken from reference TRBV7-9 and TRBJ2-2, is DTGVSQNPRHKITKRGQNVTFRCDPISEHNRLYWYRQTLGQGPEFLTYFQNEAQLEKSRLLSDRFSAERPKGSFSTLEIQRTEQGDSAMYLCASSPRDSKNTGELFFGEGSRLTVL.

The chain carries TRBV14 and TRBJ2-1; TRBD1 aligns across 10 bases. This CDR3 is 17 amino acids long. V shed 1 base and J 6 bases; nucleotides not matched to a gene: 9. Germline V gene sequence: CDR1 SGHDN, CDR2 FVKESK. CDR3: CASSQVSGTGVVNEQFF. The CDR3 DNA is TGTGCCAGCAGCCAAGTTTCCGGGACAGGGGTGGTCAATGAGCAGTTCTTC.

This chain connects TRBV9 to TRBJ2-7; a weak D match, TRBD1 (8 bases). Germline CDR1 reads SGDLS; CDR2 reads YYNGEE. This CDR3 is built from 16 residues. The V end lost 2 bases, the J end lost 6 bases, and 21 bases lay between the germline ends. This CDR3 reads CASSVGNRGGLVEQYF. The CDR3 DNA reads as TGTGCCAGCAGCGTTGGGAACAGGGGGGGACTGGTCGAGCAGTACTTC.

CDR3 in amino acids: CASRRDNNSPLHF. The CDR3 coding sequence is TGTGCCAGCAGAAGGGACAATAATTCACCCCTCCACTTT. This sequence joins TRBV6-1 and TRBJ1-6; possible D gene TRBD1, 6 bases. The germline V gene has CDR1 MNHNS and CDR2 SASEGT. There are 13 residues in the CDR3. V was clipped by 6 bases and J by 5 bases, with 8 bases between them.

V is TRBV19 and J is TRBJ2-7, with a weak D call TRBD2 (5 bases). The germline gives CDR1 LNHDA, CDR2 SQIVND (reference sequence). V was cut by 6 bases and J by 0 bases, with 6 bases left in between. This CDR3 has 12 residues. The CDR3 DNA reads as TGTGCCAGTAGCGGGAACTCCTACGAGCAGTACTTC. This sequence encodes CASSGNSYEQYF.

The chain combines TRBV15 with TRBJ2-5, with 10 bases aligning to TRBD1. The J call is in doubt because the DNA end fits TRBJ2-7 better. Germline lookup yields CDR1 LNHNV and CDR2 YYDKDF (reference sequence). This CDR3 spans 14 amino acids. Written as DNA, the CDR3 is TGTGCCACCAGCAAGGACAGGGGGTCCTACGAGCAGTACTTC. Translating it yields CATSKDRGSYEQYF.

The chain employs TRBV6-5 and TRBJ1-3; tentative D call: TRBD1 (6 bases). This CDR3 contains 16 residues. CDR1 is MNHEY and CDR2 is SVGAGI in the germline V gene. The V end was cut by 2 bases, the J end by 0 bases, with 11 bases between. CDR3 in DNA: TGTGCCAGCAGTTACCAGCCAGGGGACTCTGGAAACACCATATATTTT. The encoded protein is CASSYQPGDSGNTIYF.

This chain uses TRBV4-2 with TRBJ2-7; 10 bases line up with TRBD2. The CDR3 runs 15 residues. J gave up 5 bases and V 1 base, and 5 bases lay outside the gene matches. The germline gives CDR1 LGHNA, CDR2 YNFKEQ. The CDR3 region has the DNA TGTGCCAGCAGCCAAGGGCTAGCGGGGGACAACGAGCAGTACTTC. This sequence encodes CASSQGLAGDNEQYF.

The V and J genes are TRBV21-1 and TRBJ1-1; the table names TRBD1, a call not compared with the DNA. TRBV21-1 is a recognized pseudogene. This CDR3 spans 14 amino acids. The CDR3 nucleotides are TGTGCCAGCAGCAATGATTGGGGGCGCGGTGAAGCTTTCTTT. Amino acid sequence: CASSNDWGRGEAFF.

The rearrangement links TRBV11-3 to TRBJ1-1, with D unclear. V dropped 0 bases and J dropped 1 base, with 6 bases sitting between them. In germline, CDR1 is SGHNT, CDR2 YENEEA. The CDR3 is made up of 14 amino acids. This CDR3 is CASSLDGRNTEAFF. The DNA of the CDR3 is TGTGCCAGCAGCTTAGATGGGCGGAACACTGAAGCTTTCTTT.

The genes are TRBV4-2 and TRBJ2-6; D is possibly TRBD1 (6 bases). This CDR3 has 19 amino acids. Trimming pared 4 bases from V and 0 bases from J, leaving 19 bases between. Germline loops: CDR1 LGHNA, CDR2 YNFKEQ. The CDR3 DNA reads TGTGCCAGCAGCCCAGCTGGACAGCCTAGTGACTCTGGGGCCAACGTCCTGACTTTC. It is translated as CASSPAGQPSDSGANVLTF.

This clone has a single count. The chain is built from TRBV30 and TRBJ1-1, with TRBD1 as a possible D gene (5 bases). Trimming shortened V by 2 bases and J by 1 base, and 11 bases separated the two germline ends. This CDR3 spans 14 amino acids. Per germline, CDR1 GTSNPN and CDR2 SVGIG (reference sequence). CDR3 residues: CAWSSIDRNTEAFF. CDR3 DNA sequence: TGTGCCTGGAGTTCAATAGACAGGAACACTGAAGCTTTCTTT.